This T cell receptor (beta chain) stems from a study of CD8 T cells in ankylosing spondylitis. This clonotype was seen more than once but under ten times. The antigen remains undetermined. Each CDR3 protein gets one entry after TCRdb re-called the 5' RACE reads with MiXCR. The table records 700,000 or so distinct CDR3 sequences, 15% to 20% of them present only once. Germline V gene data show CDR1 as MGHRA and CDR2 as YSYEKL. The V and J ends lost 3 bases and 6 bases respectively, with 14 bases between them. This CDR3 spans 15 amino acids. Broader study findings: In ankylosing spondylitis blood, a motif of about 8 highly homologous TCR beta variants appeared characteristic. It was reported that disease-linked clones were significantly enriched in matched ankylosing spondylitis synovial fluid.

The clonotype originates from a male donor with ankylosing spondylitis. Sequencing was carried out using blood, either unsorted or a sorted T cell fraction (not recorded which). The V and J genes are TRBV4-1 and TRBJ2-2, with D possibly being TRBD1 or TRBD2 (6 bases each). The CDR3 sequence is CASSQGGTWAGELFF. The CDR3 nucleotides read TGCGCCAGCAGCCAGGGCGGGACATGGGCCGGGGAGCTGTTTTTT.